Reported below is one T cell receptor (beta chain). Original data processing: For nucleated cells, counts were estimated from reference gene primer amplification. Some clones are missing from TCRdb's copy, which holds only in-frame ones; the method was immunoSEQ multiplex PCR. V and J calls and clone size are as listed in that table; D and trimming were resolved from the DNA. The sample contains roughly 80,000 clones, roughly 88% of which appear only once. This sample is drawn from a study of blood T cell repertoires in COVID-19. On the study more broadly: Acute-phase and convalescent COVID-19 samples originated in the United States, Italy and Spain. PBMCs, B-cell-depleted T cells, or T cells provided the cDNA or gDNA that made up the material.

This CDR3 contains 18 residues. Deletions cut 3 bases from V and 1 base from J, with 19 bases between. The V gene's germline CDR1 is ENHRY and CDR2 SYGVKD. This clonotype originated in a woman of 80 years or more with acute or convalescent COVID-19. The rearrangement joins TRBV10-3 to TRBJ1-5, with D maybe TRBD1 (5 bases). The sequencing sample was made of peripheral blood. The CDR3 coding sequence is TGTGCCATCAGTGAAATTAGACAGAACCCGAGGAGCAATCAGCCCCAGCATTTT. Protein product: CAISEIRQNPRSNQPQHF.